These 26 T cell receptor beta chains originate from one sample sequenced in a study of OX40 agonist ivuxolimab in advanced cancers. This table comes from immunoSEQ multiplex PCR, and its TCRdb copy is limited to in-frame clones, with some not included. The table has about 45,000 clones, more than 80% seen once. The sample here was CD4+ or CD8+ T cells sorted from blood, taken in a trial of the OX40 agonist ivuxolimab. These receptor sequences come from an adult with an advanced solid tumor such as melanoma, head and neck, liver or kidney cancer.

This chain connects TRBV15 to TRBJ1-5; TRBD1 might be the D (5 bases). The germline V and J ends were trimmed by 8 bases and 7 bases, with 15 bases remaining between them. Germline lookup yields CDR1 LNHNV and CDR2 YYDKDF (reference sequence). The CDR3 spans 13 residues. CDR3 nucleotide sequence: TGTGCCACCGCCGCAGGGCGCGGGCAGCCCCAGCATTTT. Its protein product is CATAAGRGQPQHF.

There are a few counts of this clone. The rearrangement links TRBV4-1 to TRBJ1-1; 7 bases are shared with TRBD1. Unmatched junction bases numbered 7, after V lost 3 bases and J lost 3 bases. CDR3 length: 15 amino acids. CDR1 and CDR2 from the germline V gene are MGHRA and YSYEKL. The CDR3 loop reads CASSQRKGQYTEAFF. The CDR3 nucleotides are TGCGCCAGCAGCCAGCGCAAGGGACAGTACACTGAAGCTTTCTTT.

This chain joins TRBV11-2 and TRBJ2-7, with TRBD2 as a possible D gene (6 bases). CDR3 length: 14 residues. CDR1 SGHAT and CDR2 FQNNGV come from the germline V gene. Trimming left V 4 bases short and J 3 bases short, with 13 bases between. The CDR3 nucleotides are TGTGCCAGCAGCTCGGGGCGGCGGGGCTACGAGCAGTACTTC. It translates to CASSSGRRGYEQYF.

The chain has TRBV2 and TRBJ2-7; 8 nucleotides line up with TRBD1. The germline V gene has CDR1 SNHLY and CDR2 FYNNEI. Germline trimming cut 4 bases from V and 3 bases from J; bases unmatched to any gene: 11. This CDR3 is built from 16 residues. CDR3 amino acids: CASSGVKQGTGYEQYF. CDR3 DNA sequence: TGTGCCAGCAGTGGGGTCAAGCAGGGGACAGGCTACGAGCAGTACTTC.

The genes are TRBV6-1 and TRBJ1-3, with D uncertain. Germline values: CDR1 MNHNS, CDR2 SASEGT. Trimming took off 8 bases at V and 0 bases at J, with 14 bases between the two ends. The CDR3 totals 15 residues. CDR3 in DNA: TGTGCCAGCTTCTCCCTCGACGGCTCTGGAAACACCATATATTTT. It specifies CASFSLDGSGNTIYF.

The chain employs TRBV21-1 and TRBJ2-7; no DNA check was done on the table's D call, TRBD1. TRBV21-1 is a pseudogene locus. The CDR3 length is 15 residues. The CDR3 protein is CASIEGGDSSYEQYF. The CDR3 nucleotides read TGTGCCAGCATAGAAGGAGGGGACAGCTCCTACGAGCAGTACTTC.

The chain recombines TRBV11-2 with TRBJ1-2, with a possible D match to TRBD1 (5 bases). This CDR3 has 12 amino acids. CDR1 and CDR2 from the germline V gene are SGHAT and FQNNGV. V lost 4 bases and J 8 bases, leaving 11 bases between the germline ends. CDR3 DNA: TGTGCCAGCAGCTCCCCAGGGTCGGGCTACACCTTC. It is translated as CASSSPGSGYTF.

The genes are TRBV5-6 and TRBJ1-2; D call uncertain. The CDR3 loop spans 14 amino acids. V was pared by 4 bases and J by 1 base, with 11 bases between. Germline CDR1 SGHDT, CDR2 YYEEEE. CDR3 DNA: TGTGCCAGCAGCAATCCCGGAGATAACTATGGCTACACCTTC. This sequence encodes CASSNPGDNYGYTF.

The chain links TRBV6-1 to TRBJ1-2; D is uncertain. This CDR3 has 15 amino acids. The germline CDR1 and CDR2 sequences are MNHNS and SASEGT. Trimming left V 7 bases short and J 5 bases short, with 20 bases between. The CDR3 bases are TGTGCCAGCATCACAGACTCGTACCGGGGATATGGCTACACCTTC. It codes for CASITDSYRGYGYTF.

This chain links TRBV19 with TRBJ1-5, with a possible D match to TRBD1 (6 bases). This CDR3 region has 17 residues. The germline CDR1 and CDR2 sequences are LNHDA and SQIVND (reference sequence). V shed 4 bases and J shed 7 bases, with 23 bases lying between them. The CDR3 nucleotides are TGTGCCAGTAGTACCAAATTTCGGACAGATTTGGGGCAGCCCCAGCATTTT. Translating it yields CASSTKFRTDLGQPQHF.

The gene calls are TRBV7-9 and TRBJ1-1; D ambiguous. Germline CDR1 SEHNR, CDR2 FQNEAQ (reference sequence). V lost 1 base and J 0 bases, leaving 15 bases between the germline ends. The length of the CDR3 is 17 residues. The CDR3 is CASSLGAGNGLNTEAFF. DNA for the CDR3: TGTGCCAGCAGCTTAGGGGCGGGGAACGGATTGAACACTGAAGCTTTCTTT.

This clone was seen once. Written as DNA, the CDR3 is TGTGCCAGCAGCTTAGATCAGTGGGGGGCCCCGACCTACGAGCAGTACTTC. It yields the protein CASSLDQWGAPTYEQYF. V gene TRBV11-2 combines with J gene TRBJ2-7; D might be TRBD1 or TRBD2, each matching 6 bases. Trimming left V 0 bases short and J 2 bases short, with 17 bases between. Germline CDR1 SGHAT, CDR2 FQNNGV. The CDR3 totals 17 residues.

V is TRBV7-2 and J is TRBJ1-1, with D tentatively TRBD1 (6 bases). Trimming removed 5 bases from V and 11 bases from J, with 21 bases in between. Germline loops: CDR1 SGHTA, CDR2 FQGNSA. The CDR3 is made up of 14 amino acids. The CDR3 coding sequence is TGTGCCAGCAGCCGTGACCGGGACAATTTATTTGCTTTCTTT. Amino acids: CASSRDRDNLFAFF.

This clone was detected only a few times. This chain links TRBV7-6 with TRBJ2-7; a weak D match, TRBD2 (6 bases). Germline V lookup: CDR1 SGHVS, CDR2 FNYEAQ. V was cut by 5 bases and J by 2 bases, with 13 bases left in between. CDR3 length: 14 amino acids. The DNA of the CDR3 is TGTGCCAGCAGCCTTGCGGGGAGCCCCTACGAGCAGTACTTC. Its translation: CASSLAGSPYEQYF.

The chain couples TRBV27 to TRBJ1-1, with D possibly being TRBD1 (5 bases). The ends were cut back, 2 bases at V and 1 base at J, with 8 bases in the middle. The CDR3 is made up of 14 amino acids. Germline values: CDR1 MNHEY, CDR2 SMNVEV (reference sequence). The CDR3 sequence is CASSLTGGNTEAFF. The CDR3 DNA follows: TGTGCCAGCAGTTTAACAGGTGGGAACACTGAAGCTTTCTTT.

The chain has TRBV27 and TRBJ2-7; 8 positions match TRBD2. The CDR3 totals 15 residues. CDR1 and CDR2 from the germline V gene are MNHEY and SMNVEV (reference sequence). After removal of 2 bases from V and 7 bases from J, the junction contained 10 bases not matched to a gene. CDR3 region: CASSLRLAGGREQYF. The CDR3 nucleotides are TGTGCCAGCAGTTTACGTCTTGCGGGAGGAAGGGAGCAGTACTTC.

This sequence joins TRBV7-6 and TRBJ1-2; 10 bases line up with TRBD1. J lost 8 bases, V lost 1 base, and 10 bases had no gene match. Germline CDR1 SGHVS, CDR2 FNYEAQ. The CDR3 loop spans 16 amino acids. The CDR3 DNA reads TGTGCCAGCAGCTTAGTCTCCGGACAGGGGGTAGAAGGCTACACCTTC. The encoded protein is CASSLVSGQGVEGYTF.

The chain has TRBV6-5 and TRBJ1-5, with a possible D match to TRBD1 (5 bases). Germline V gene lookup returns CDR1 MNHEY and CDR2 SVGAGI. V was clipped by 6 bases and J by 7 bases, with 16 bases between them. The length of the CDR3 is 14 residues. The CDR3, as DNA: TGTGCCAGCAGCCTCGGCGGGACGAACCAGCCCCAGCATTTT. Residues: CASSLGGTNQPQHF.

This clone was recorded only once. This chain joins TRBV13 and TRBJ2-7; 10 bases align to TRBD1. Germline V gives CDR1 PRHDT, CDR2 FYEKMQ (reference sequence). CDR3 length: 14 residues. The V segment lost 6 bases and the J segment 4 bases; nucleotides outside the gene matches: 6. The CDR3 DNA follows: TGTGCCAGCAGTACCGGGACAGGGGCTTACGAGCAGTACTTC. Translation gives CASSTGTGAYEQYF.

J is TRBJ1-5 and V is TRBV2, with D maybe TRBD1 (5 bases). The CDR3 is 15 residues long. In germline, CDR1 is SNHLY, CDR2 FYNNEI. The V and J ends lost 6 bases and 5 bases respectively, with 17 bases between them. The chain's CDR3 is CASRLGTSSDQPQHF. The CDR3 nucleotides are TGTGCCAGCAGGCTTGGGACTTCATCGGATCAGCCCCAGCATTTT.

The chain joins TRBV19 to TRBJ1-3; TRBD1 matches at 8 bases. Germline CDR1 reads LNHDA; CDR2 reads SQIVND (reference sequence). The CDR3 runs to 17 residues. V lost 4 bases, J lost 0 bases, and 8 bases stayed unmatched. CDR3 coding DNA: TGTGCCAGTAGTACGATGACAGGGGTGACCTCTGGAAACACCATATATTTT. Its protein is CASSTMTGVTSGNTIYF.

The J gene is TRBJ2-7, the V gene TRBV7-8; D could derive from TRBD1 or TRBD2 (5 bases each). The CDR3 is 14 amino acids. The V end was cut by 1 base, the J end by 3 bases, with 10 bases between. Germline-derived CDR1 and CDR2 are SGHVS and FQNEAQ. This CDR3 is CASSLVGPNYEQYF. The CDR3, as DNA: TGTGCCAGCAGCTTAGTGGGACCCAACTACGAGCAGTACTTC.

This rearrangement joins TRBV28 to TRBJ2-3; no clear D. Germline V gene lookup returns CDR1 MDHEN and CDR2 SYDVKM. V was shortened by 4 bases and J by 3 bases, with 2 bases between the two germline ends. The CDR3 loop spans 11 amino acids. The CDR3 spells CASSYTDTQYF. DNA for the CDR3: TGTGCCAGCAGTTATACAGATACGCAGTATTTT.

The chain joins TRBV5-1 to TRBJ1-2; D call uncertain. Germline-derived CDR1 and CDR2 are SGHRS and YFSETQ. With 4 bases removed from V and 8 bases from J, the gap between germline ends came to 33 bases. The CDR3 runs to 19 residues. CDR3 sequence (DNA): TGCGCCAGCAGCCCGCCTGTACACCTAGGAGCTAACTTCTCCCTAGGCTACACCTTC. Its translation is CASSPPVHLGANFSLGYTF.

This clone came up once. This sequence joins TRBV5-4 and TRBJ2-7; 11 nucleotides align to TRBD1. With 0 bases clipped from V and 3 bases from J, the junction kept 8 bases outside the gene matches. The CDR3 is made up of 17 amino acids. In germline, CDR1 is SGHNT, CDR2 YYREEE (reference sequence). CDR3 amino acids: CASSLANSGTGGYEQYF. The CDR3 DNA is TGTGCCAGCAGCTTGGCGAACTCCGGGACAGGGGGCTACGAGCAGTACTTC.

This chain uses TRBV6-1 with TRBJ2-3; D call uncertain. Trimming removed 4 bases from V and 3 bases from J, with 11 bases in between. CDR1 and CDR2 from the germline V gene are MNHNS and SASEGT. There are 14 residues in the CDR3. CDR3 in DNA: TGTGCCAGCAGTGCGCCAGCAGGAACAGATACGCAGTATTTT. Translation gives CASSAPAGTDTQYF.